This T cell receptor (beta chain) emerged from a study of T cells in Graves' hyperthyroidism and ophthalmopathy (dated by TCRdb to between 2018 and 2021). Some background on the complete study: Peripheral blood was sampled at the time of initial diagnosis, prior to any treatment. To identify TCR V-J signatures that set the groups apart, the researchers used a discovery cohort of 100 patients, made up of around 40 with Graves' ophthalmopathy and some 58 with stable Graves' hyperthyroidism. After sampling, hyperthyroidism patients received methimazole starting at 30 mg daily, and ophthalmopathy patients received high-dose intravenous methylprednisolone. The 100 discovery patients were randomly split 7:3 into training and test sets. The study also compared thyroid tissue and blood T-cell repertoires from several Graves' hyperthyroidism patients. Prospective prediction of ophthalmopathy was tested in an independent validation cohort of approximately 19 hyperthyroidism patients and 15 to 17 patients who later progressed to ophthalmopathy. The paper describes TCR Vbeta CDR3 sequencing of 120 to 150 peripheral blood samples, made up of fewer than 50 ophthalmopathy patients, over 70 hyperthyroidism patients and 17 progressor patients. The research as a whole found: No statistical method was used to fix the sample size in advance, and group allocation was not hidden from the investigators. In validation, the model predicted progression to ophthalmopathy with roughly 70% sensitivity and about 73% specificity, a median of 6.5 months before onset. Most expanded thyroid clonotypes (frequency above 0.001) were also detected in blood, suggesting blood repertoires may reflect thyroid immune responses. In cross-validation, a model built on a 13 V-J signature told ophthalmopathy apart from stable hyperthyroidism with 85% to 90% sensitivity and roughly 82% specificity, and in testing the same model reached 80%/75%.

Stable Graves' hyperthyroidism was defined as the absence of progression to ophthalmopathy over 18 months of follow-up. Hyperthyroidism patients were newly diagnosed, with disease duration under 2 months, and aged 18 to 65 years. Exclusion was applied to patients with uncontrolled infections, other autoimmune diseases, pregnancy or lactation. Clinical symptoms, serum thyroxine and TRAb, thyroid ultrasound, and orbital computed tomography formed the basis for the diagnoses. PBMCs were isolated from approximately 10 ml of fresh peripheral blood by Ficoll-Paque density gradient centrifugation. Total RNA was extracted using Trizol reagent, and RNA quality was assessed on an Agilent 2100 Bioanalyzer. Amplification of TCR beta CDR3 regions was carried out from RNA transcripts. The TCR CDR3 was subjected to a first round of RT-PCR using the HTBI primer set and the Qiagen OneStep RT-PCR kit. A second multiplex PCR round built the libraries, followed by size selection and purification. Sequencing of the libraries was done on an Illumina HiSeq2000 using paired-end 100 bp reads. Concerning the study's data processing: SOAPnuke was used to process the raw data, with reads discarded if the reads contained adapters or uncalled bases, had a mean Phred below 15, or lacked an exact constant-primer or identifier match. COPE v1.2.5 was used to merge the high-quality paired reads, and each unique nucleotide sequence was defined as a clonotype. MiTCR v1.1 was used to align the clonotypes against IMGT TRBV, TRBD and TRBJ reference segments. Only V-J combinations with frequency above 0.0001, covering 99% to 99.2% of repertoires, were analysed. A TCS score was defined as the ratio between F50 (clonal expansion) and ExV (chaos), using BLOSUM62-based TCRdist between CDR3 peptides within each V-J. Welch's t-statistics and random forest reduced some 510 V-J features to about 13, which were used in a naive Bayes classifier (R e1071). TCRdb handled the public reads itself, with Q25 trimming in fastp and clone calling in MiXCR, and kept productive beta chains. Entries are consolidated by CDR3 protein sequence, retaining the most common genes and DNA. TCRdb, not the authors, supplied the V and J calls. The sample has some 620,000 distinct CDR3 sequences on record, around 15% of them singletons. Around 4% of the sample goes to the ten largest clones.

This clonotype was seen more than once but under ten times. This receptor's antigen is unknown. No base-level quality is on record; no much larger clone is a single base apart. From V the trimming removes 7 bases and from J it removes 7 bases, while the gene matches leave 8 bases of the junction unaccounted for. The CDR3 starts with the cysteine, ends with the phenylalanine, and has 13 residues. Only the CDR3 region is kept as DNA, spanning 39 bases read in frame from base 1. The germline V gene (reference sequence) sets CDR1 to DFQATT and CDR2 to SNEGSKA. Sequences were obtained from blood. The sequence is built from TRBV20-1 and TRBJ2-1, with 9 bases in between that match TRBD2. The sequence derives from a woman in her 30s with Graves' hyperthyroidism. This receptor carries the CDR3 CSGWLAGVNEQFF. The nucleotide sequence reads as follows: TGCAGTGGGTGGTTAGCGGGAGTTAATGAGCAGTTCTTC.